Given below is one T cell receptor beta chain in context. The specificity of this receptor is unknown. Per-base quality was not reported, and no clone a single base away is much larger than it. The protocol used for the library was the immunoSEQ multiplex PCR assay. A mixture of 60 forward primers for TCR Vbeta segments and 13 reverse primers for TCR Jbeta segments was used in the multiplex PCR. A multiplex PCR assay on genomic DNA amplified the CDR3 region of rearranged TCR beta genes. The Illumina HiSeq System was used to sequence the amplified TCR beta libraries as 87-base-pair reads. The paper's data handling went like this. A later analysis counted tens of millions of unique TCR beta chains across the 666 repertoires, and some 12 million of these chains were shared by at least two donors. Raw reads were error-corrected and collapsed into unique sequences by a nearest-neighbor algorithm in which closely related sequences were merged to remove PCR and sequencing errors. CDR3 sequences were aligned to IMGT reference sequences to assign V, D and J gene segments. For a sequence to be retained, at least a six-nucleotide match to both a V gene segment and a J gene segment was required. Rearrangements were classified as productive when the CDR3 lacked stop codons and remained in frame with V and J, and all other rearrangements were classified as non-productive. Following IMGT convention, CDR3 was defined as the stretch from the second conserved V-encoded cysteine to the conserved J-encoded phenylalanine. In an earlier analysis of more than 550 of the donors, sequences lacking an unambiguous match to a single V gene segment were excluded. An earlier analysis of several hundred of the donors classified V segments as functional when productive rearrangements were above 56.7% and as segregating when the standard deviation between donors was above 5%. A statistical classification framework was developed to diagnose cytomegalovirus status using the catalog of TCR beta chain sequences. In a later analysis, V and J genes were assigned by comparing TCR nucleotide sequences against IMGT/GENE-DB human TR gene sequences. Using the TCRdist pipeline, a later analysis assigned CDR3 sequences along with most-parsimonious VDJ recombination scenarios. In a later analysis, each TCR beta chain was defined by its CDR3 amino acid sequence together with its V-gene family, and reads without a unique V-gene family were excluded. As a way to deal with suspected cross-contamination and a sequencing artifact, a later analysis dropped 450 to 700 nucleotide sequences that were highly shared and had low generation probability. A later analysis calculated a clonal expansion index for each public chain from normalized within-repertoire ranks of inferred template counts. In a later analysis, generation probabilities were computed using a VDJ recombination model fitted to out-of-frame rearrangements, and the results were checked against IGoR. In a later analysis, TCR-TCR, TCR-HLA and TCR-CMV co-occurrence was scored with hypergeometric tests, and a repertoire-size bias correction was applied to TCR pairs. False discovery rates were estimated in a later analysis by permuting HLA or CMV assignments 20 times. A later analysis grouped co-occurring TCRs with DBSCAN, adding TCRdist sequence similarity when clustering within HLA-allele-positive subsets. For co-occurrence clustering, repertoires with fewer than 30,000 or more than 120,000 public chains were excluded, along with four to six repertoires with anomalous nucleotide sharing. Drawn from immuneACCESS, this table holds only the in-frame rearrangements with V and J called that TCRdb kept. Clones are partly lost; checked studies trace under half to an unresolved V gene and leave the rest unexplained. Clone size and the V and J calls come from that table; the DNA yielded D and trimming. The sample has tens of thousands of clones on record, more than 55% of them singletons. Approximately 5.8% of the sample rests with the top ten.

The germline V gene yields SGDLS for CDR1 and YYNGEE for CDR2. Its CDR3 holds 16 amino acids, cysteine through phenylalanine. Of all the DNA, just the CDR3 is kept, 48 bases in frame from base 1. V has 3 bases trimmed and J has 3 bases trimmed; junction bases matching no gene number 5. In total, approximately 690 healthy bone marrow donors made up the cohort. At the time of sampling, all cohort members were nominally healthy, though unrecorded immune exposures were likely present. The donor was CMV seropositive and was included in the group of some 290 seropositive cohort members. Each donor provided a peripheral blood sample, and peripheral blood mononuclear cells were used for TCR beta sequencing. Genomic DNA was extracted from the blood cell samples with the Qiagen DNeasy Blood Extraction Kit. This entry is derived from a study of cytomegalovirus exposure and HLA in healthy donors (dated by TCRdb to between 2016 and 2019). As for the study more broadly: An earlier analysis of about 530 of the donors reported roughly 300 Gb of sequence data and 100 million to 120 million unique TCR beta sequences obtained from some 200 million T cells. Using immunosequencing, the study profiled T cell repertoires from fewer than 700 subjects and related those repertoires to cytomegalovirus serostatus. The genetic ancestry cluster associated with self-reported Caucasian donors included 80% to 90% of the 398 genotyped donors. About 310 gigabases of sequencing data and 80 million or so unique TCR sequences were included in an early release covering about 700 HLA-typed donors. Alongside the repertoire data, information on donor age, sex, ethnicity and CMV serostatus was compiled. In the later analysis, no new phenotypic data were used to find candidate immune exposures; instead, reliance was placed on TCR beta sequences and their occurrence across donors. Roughly 5 DR-DQ haplotypes were handled as single units for association and clustering, since linkage in the cohort was strong. In an earlier analysis of 550 to 700 of the donors, high-throughput TCR beta sequencing was used to judge whether each TCR beta V gene segment behaved as functional or pseudogenic. On average, 235,054 unique TCR beta nucleotide sequences were sequenced per donor among roughly 430 genotyped donors of the cohort, with roughly 18% of those sequences being non-productive. High-throughput TCR immunosequencing, statistical association of individual TCRs with disease status, and machine learning were combined to predict cytomegalovirus infection status. All discovery cohort repertoires had been generated using a single sequencing platform. The aim of the study was to test whether cataloging public T cell receptors could identify signatures of past pathogen exposure. To study patterns of TCR occurrence, a later analysis re-analyzed previously published TCR beta repertoires from several hundred donors and added high-resolution HLA genotyping. HLA typing covered class I and class II loci at four-digit resolution. A later genetic analysis took genome-wide SNP genotypes for about three fifths of the 666 donors and used that subset as a discovery cohort. Along with the roughly 700-subject first cohort, a separate validation cohort of more than 90 different subjects was used. The number of donors typed differed by locus, with roughly 629-640 for A, B, C, DRB1 and DQB1, about 500 for DQA1, 600 to 610 for DPA1, and around 430 for DPB1.

Here is what the overall study found, with its caveats: Most TCR sequences were observed very rarely across donors, whereas some public TCRs were present in many individuals. The 87-base-pair reads could not distinguish some IMGT-functional V segments, including TRBV6-2 and TRBV6-3, so those segments were excluded. Linkage disequilibrium might explain the correlated functional status among segregating V segments, but an unknown experimental factor could not be ruled out. In a later analysis, HLA-associated TCR beta chains were found to be more clonally expanded and to have lower generation probabilities than equally common non-associated chains. Presence/absence analyses assumed roughly uniform sequencing depth across donors, an assumption that may not hold. CMV serostatus was the only immune exposure information available for the cohort. In vitro tests confirmed that a few of the cytomegalovirus-associated TCR beta chains recognize cytomegalovirus antigens. An association between a missense DCLRE1C variant and V-gene and J-gene trimming of TCR beta chains was found in a later genetic analysis and replicated in an independent cohort. The earlier analysis of around 600 of the donors excluded approximately 17 rarely observed V segments, including chromosome 9 orphons, because counts were too low. Strong co-occurrence of HLA alleles, especially DR and DQ, made assigning TCR associations to individual alleles difficult. In an earlier analysis of approximately 600 of the donors, most TCR beta V segments were observed in productive rearrangements about 90% or about 30% of the time, broadly matching IMGT annotations. In both the original and validation cohorts, the classifier was reported to diagnose cytomegalovirus status with high specificity and sensitivity. The study gave a list of 150 to 200 TCR beta chains associated with cytomegalovirus. Compared with the roughly 670-donor mean, donors in an Asian-associated ancestry cluster had fewer N-insertions in productive TCRs, according to a later genetic analysis. Several of the top co-occurrence clusters appeared to be linked to parvovirus B19, influenza, CMV and Epstein-Barr virus, according to a later analysis. A further reported finding was that TCR beta sequences accurately predicted the HLA-A and HLA-B alleles for most subjects in the first cohort. According to a later analysis, TCR association rates differed among HLA loci, with DRB1 alleles showing the most associated TCRs and HLA-C alleles showing the fewest. Because HLA typing was missing for some donors at each locus, association tests included only the typed subset. In a later analysis, most CMV-associated TCR beta chains were found to appear HLA-restricted, with HLA associations seemingly driven largely by CMV exposure. In a later analysis, around 17,000 TCR beta sequences were associated with specific HLA alleles at a false discovery rate of 0.05. A cluster of highly shared sequence variants was judged likely to represent a technical artifact of the sequencing pipeline. The cohort was sequenced for TCR beta chains only, and without alpha or paired-chain data the features that could be detected were limited. The authors suggested that the approach could potentially be generalized to other disease states and immunological phenotypes.

The rearrangement joined TRBV9 to TRBJ2-3, and 12 bases in between align with TRBD2. Sequenced: PBMCs. The TCR comes from a boy aged 5-17 years in good health and CMV-seropositive. The base sequence is TGTGCCAGCAGCGGACTAGCGGGAGAGAGGACAGATACGCAGTATTTT. Translation gives CASSGLAGERTDTQYF. The entire variable domain, with the stretches around the CDR3 drawn from the reference TRBV9 and TRBJ2-3 proteins, is DSGVTQTPKHLITATGQRVTLRCSPRSGDLSVYWYQQSLDQGLQFLIQYYNGEERAKGNILERFSAQQFPDLHSELNLSSLELGDSALYFCASSGLAGERTDTQYFGPGTRLTVL.